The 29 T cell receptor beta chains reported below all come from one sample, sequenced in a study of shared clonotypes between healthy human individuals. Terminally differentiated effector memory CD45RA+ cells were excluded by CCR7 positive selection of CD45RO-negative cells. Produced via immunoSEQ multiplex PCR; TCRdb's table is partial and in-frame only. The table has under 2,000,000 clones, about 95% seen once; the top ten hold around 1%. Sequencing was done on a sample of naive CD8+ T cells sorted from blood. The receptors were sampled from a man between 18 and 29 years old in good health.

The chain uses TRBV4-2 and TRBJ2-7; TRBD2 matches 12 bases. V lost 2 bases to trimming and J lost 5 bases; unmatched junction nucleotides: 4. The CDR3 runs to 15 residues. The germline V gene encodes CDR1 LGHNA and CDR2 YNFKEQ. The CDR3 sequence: CASSQLTSGGDEQYF. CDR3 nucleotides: TGTGCCAGCAGCCAATTGACTAGCGGGGGCGACGAGCAGTACTTC.

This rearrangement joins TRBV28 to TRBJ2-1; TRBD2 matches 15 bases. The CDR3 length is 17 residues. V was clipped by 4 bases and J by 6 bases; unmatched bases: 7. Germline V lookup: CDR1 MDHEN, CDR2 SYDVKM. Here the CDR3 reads CASSSSGTSGGSNEQFF. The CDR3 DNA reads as TGTGCCAGCAGTTCATCCGGGACTAGCGGGGGGAGCAATGAGCAGTTCTTC.

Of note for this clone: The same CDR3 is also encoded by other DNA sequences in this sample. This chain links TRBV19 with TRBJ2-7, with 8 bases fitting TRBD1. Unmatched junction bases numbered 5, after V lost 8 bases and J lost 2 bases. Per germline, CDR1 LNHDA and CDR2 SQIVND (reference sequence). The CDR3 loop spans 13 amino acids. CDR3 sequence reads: CASSGTGAYEQYF. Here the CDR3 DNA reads TGTGCCAGTTCCGGGACAGGCGCCTACGAGCAGTACTTC. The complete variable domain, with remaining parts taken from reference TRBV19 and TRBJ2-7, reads DGGITQSPKYLFRKEGQNVTLSCEQNLNHDAMYWYRQDPGQGLRLIYYSQIVNDFQKGDIAEGYSVSREKKESFPLTVTSAQKNPTAFYLCASSGTGAYEQYFGPGTRLTVT.

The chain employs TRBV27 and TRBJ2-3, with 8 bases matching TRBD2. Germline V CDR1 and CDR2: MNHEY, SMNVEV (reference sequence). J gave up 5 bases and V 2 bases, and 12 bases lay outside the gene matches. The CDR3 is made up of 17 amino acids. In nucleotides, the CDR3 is TGTGCCAGCAGTTTACGTCTAGCGGGCGGATTGGGAGATACGCAGTATTTT. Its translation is CASSLRLAGGLGDTQYF.

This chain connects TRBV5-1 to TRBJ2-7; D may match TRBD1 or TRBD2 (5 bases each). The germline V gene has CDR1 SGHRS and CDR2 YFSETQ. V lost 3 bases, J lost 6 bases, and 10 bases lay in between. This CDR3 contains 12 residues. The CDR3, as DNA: TGCGCCAGCAGCTCGGGGCTACCCGAGCAGTACTTC. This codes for CASSSGLPEQYF.

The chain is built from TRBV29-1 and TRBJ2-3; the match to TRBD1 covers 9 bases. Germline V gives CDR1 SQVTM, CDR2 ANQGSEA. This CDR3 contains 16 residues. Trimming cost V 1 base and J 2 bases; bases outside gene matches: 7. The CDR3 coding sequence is TGCAGCGTTGAAGTAGTGACAGGGGGGATCACAGATACGCAGTATTTT. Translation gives CSVEVVTGGITDTQYF.

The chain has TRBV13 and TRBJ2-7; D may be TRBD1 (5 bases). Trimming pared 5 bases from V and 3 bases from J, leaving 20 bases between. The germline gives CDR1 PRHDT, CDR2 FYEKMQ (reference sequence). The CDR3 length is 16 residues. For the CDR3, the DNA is TGTGCCAGCAGCCTCTACTATGGGGCGACCGGCTACGAGCAGTACTTC. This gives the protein CASSLYYGATGYEQYF.

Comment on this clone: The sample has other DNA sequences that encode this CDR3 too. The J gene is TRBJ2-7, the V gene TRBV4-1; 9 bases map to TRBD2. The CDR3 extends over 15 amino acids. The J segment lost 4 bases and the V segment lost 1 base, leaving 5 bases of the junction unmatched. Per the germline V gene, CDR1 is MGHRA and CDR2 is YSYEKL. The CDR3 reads CASSQGLAGMYEQYF. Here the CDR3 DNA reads TGCGCCAGCAGCCAAGGCCTAGCGGGAATGTACGAGCAGTACTTC.

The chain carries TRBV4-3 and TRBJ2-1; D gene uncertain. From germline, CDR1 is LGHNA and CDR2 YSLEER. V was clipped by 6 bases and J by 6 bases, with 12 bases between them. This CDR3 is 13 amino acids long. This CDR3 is CASRLRGVNEQFF. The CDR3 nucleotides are TGCGCCAGCAGACTTAGAGGTGTCAATGAGCAGTTCTTC.

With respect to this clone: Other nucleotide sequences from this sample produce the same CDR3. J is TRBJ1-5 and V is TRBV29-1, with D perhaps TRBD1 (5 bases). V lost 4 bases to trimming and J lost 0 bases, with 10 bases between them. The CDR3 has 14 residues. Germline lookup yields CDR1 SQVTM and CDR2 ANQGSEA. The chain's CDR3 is CSVGVGDSNQPQHF. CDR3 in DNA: TGCAGCGTTGGGGTAGGGGATAGCAATCAGCCCCAGCATTTT.

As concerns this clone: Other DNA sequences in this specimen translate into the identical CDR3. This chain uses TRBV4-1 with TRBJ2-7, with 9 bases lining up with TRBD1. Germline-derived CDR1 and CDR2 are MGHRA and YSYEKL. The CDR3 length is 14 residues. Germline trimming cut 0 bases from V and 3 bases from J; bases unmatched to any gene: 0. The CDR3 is CASSQETGGYEQYF. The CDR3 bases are TGCGCCAGCAGCCAAGAGACAGGGGGCTACGAGCAGTACTTC.

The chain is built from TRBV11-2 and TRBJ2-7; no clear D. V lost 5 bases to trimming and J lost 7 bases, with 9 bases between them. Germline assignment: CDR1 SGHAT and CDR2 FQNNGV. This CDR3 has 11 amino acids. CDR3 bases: TGTGCCAGCAGCGGATCCTTGGAGCAGTACTTC. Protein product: CASSGSLEQYF.

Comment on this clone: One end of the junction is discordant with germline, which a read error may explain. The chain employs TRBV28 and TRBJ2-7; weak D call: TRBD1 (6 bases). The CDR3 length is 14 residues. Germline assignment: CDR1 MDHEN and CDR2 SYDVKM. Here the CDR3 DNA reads TGTGCCAGCAGTTTAATCACAGGGTCCTCCGAGCAGTACTTC. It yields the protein CASSLITGSSEQYF.

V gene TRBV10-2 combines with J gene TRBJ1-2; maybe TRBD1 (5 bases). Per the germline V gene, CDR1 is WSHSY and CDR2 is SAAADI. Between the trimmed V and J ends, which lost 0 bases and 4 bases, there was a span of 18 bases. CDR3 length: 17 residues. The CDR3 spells CASSESNGGELGYGYTF. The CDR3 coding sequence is TGCGCCAGCAGTGAGTCGAACGGGGGGGAACTGGGCTATGGCTACACCTTC.

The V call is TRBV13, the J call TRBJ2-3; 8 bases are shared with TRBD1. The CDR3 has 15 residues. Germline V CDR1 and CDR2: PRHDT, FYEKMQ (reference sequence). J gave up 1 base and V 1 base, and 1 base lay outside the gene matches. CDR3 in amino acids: CASSLADRGTDTQYF. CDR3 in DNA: TGTGCCAGCAGCTTAGCGGACAGGGGCACAGATACGCAGTATTTT.

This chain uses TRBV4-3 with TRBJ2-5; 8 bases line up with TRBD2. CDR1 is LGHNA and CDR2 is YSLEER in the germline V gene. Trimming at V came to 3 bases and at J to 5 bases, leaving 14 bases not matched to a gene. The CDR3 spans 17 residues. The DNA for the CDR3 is TGCGCCAGCAGCCACGGAACGGGACTAGAGGTAGCCGAGACCCAGTACTTC. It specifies CASSHGTGLEVAETQYF.

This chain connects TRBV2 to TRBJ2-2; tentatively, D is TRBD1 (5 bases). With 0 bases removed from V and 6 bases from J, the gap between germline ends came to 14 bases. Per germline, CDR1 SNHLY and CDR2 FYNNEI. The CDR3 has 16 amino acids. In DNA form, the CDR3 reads TGTGCCAGCAGTGAAGCGCAGGGCGTAAAGGCCGGGGAGCTGTTTTTT. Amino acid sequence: CASSEAQGVKAGELFF.

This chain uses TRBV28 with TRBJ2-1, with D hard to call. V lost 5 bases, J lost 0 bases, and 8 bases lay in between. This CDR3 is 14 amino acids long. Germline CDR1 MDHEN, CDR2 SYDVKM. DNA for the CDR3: TGTGCCAGCAGTCCTCCGAGCTCCTACAATGAGCAGTTCTTC. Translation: CASSPPSSYNEQFF. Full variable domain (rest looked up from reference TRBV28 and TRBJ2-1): DVKVTQSSRYLVKRTGEKVFLECVQDMDHENMFWYRQDPGLGLRLIYFSYDVKMKEKGDIPEGYSVSREKKERFSLILESASTNQTSMYLCASSPPSSYNEQFFGPGTRLTVL.

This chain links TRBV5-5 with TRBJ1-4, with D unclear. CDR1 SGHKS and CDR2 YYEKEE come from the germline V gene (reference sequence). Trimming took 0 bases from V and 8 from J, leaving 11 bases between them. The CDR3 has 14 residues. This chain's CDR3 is CASSLAGLGEKLFF. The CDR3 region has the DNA TGTGCCAGCAGCTTGGCGGGGTTAGGAGAAAAACTGTTTTTT.

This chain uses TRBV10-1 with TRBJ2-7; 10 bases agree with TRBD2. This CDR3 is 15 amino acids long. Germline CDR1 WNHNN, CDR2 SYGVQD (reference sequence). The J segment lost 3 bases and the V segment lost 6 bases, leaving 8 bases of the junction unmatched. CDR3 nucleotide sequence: TGCGCCAGCAGGGATGCTAGCGGGGGTTACTACGAGCAGTACTTC. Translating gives CASRDASGGYYEQYF.

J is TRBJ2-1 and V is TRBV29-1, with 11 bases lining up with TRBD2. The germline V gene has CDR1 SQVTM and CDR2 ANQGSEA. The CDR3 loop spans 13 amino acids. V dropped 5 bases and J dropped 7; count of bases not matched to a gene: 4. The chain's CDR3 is CSVKTSGKNEQFF. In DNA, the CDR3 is TGCAGCGTTAAGACTAGCGGGAAAAATGAGCAGTTCTTC.

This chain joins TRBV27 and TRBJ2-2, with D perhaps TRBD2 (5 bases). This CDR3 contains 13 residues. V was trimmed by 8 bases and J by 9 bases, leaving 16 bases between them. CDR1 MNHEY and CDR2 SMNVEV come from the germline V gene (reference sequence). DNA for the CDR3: TGTGCCAGCGGCCTGAACGGGAAGTGGGAGCTGTTTTTT. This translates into CASGLNGKWELFF.

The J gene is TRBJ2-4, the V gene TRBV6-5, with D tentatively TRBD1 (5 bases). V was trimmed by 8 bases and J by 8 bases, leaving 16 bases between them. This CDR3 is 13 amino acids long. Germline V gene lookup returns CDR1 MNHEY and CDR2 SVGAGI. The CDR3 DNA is TGTGCCAGCGGAGAGGTCCAAGGGGACATTCAGTACTTC. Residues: CASGEVQGDIQYF.

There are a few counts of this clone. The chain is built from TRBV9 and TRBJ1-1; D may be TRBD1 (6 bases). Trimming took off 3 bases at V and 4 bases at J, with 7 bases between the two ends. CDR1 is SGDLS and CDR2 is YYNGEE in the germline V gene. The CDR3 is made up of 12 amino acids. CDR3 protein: CASSAGVTEAFF. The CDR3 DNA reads TGTGCCAGCAGCGCAGGGGTCACTGAAGCTTTCTTT.

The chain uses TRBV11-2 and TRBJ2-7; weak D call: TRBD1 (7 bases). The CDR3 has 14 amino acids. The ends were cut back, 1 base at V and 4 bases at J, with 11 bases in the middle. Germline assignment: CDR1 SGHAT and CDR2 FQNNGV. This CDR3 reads CASSLAGGWYEQYF. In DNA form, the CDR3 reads TGTGCCAGCAGCTTAGCAGGGGGGTGGTACGAGCAGTACTTC.

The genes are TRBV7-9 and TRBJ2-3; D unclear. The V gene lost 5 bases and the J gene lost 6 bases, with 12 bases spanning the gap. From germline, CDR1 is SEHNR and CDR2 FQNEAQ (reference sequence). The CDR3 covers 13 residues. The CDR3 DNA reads TGTGCCAGCAGCCCTATATCAGTTGATACGCAGTATTTT. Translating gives CASSPISVDTQYF.

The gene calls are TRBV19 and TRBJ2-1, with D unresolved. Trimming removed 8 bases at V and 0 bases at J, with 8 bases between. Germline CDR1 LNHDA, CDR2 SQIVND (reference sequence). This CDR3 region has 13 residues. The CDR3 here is CASATYSYNEQFF. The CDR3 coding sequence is TGTGCCAGTGCCACTTACTCCTACAATGAGCAGTTCTTC.

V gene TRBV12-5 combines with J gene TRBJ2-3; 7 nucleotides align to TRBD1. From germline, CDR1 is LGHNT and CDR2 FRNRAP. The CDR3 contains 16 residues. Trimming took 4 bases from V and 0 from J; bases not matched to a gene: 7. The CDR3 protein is CASGWGTESSTDTQYF. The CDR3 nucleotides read TGTGCTAGTGGTTGGGGGACAGAATCTAGCACAGATACGCAGTATTTT.

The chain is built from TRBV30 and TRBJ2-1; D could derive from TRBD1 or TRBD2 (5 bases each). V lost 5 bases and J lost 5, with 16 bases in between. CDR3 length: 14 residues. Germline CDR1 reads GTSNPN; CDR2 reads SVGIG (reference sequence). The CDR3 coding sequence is TGTGCCTGGGACCACGGGACGGTGAACAATGAGCAGTTCTTC. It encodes CAWDHGTVNNEQFF.